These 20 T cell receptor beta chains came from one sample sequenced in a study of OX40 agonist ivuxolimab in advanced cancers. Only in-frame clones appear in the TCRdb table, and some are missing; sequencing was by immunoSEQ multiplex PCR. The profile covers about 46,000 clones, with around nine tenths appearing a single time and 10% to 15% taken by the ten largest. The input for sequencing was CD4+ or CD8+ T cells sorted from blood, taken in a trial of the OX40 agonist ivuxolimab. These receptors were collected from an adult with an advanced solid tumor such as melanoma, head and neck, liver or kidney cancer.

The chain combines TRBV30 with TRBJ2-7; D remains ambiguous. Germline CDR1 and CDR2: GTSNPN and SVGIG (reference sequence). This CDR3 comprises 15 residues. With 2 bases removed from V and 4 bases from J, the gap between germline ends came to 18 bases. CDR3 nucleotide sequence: TGTGCCTGGAGTCCACGGTGGGCAGATGCGTACGAGCAGTACTTC. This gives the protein CAWSPRWADAYEQYF.

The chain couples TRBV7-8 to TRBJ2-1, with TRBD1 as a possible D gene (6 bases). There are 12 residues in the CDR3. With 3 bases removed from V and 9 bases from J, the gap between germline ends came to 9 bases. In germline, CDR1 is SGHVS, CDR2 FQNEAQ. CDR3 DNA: TGTGCCAGCAGCTTCATAGGGGGTGAGCAGTTCTTC. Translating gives CASSFIGGEQFF.

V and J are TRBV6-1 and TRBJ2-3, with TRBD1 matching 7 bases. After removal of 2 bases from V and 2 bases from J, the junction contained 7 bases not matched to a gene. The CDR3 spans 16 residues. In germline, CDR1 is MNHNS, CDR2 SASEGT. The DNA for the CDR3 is TGTGCCAGCAGTGAATCCCCGGACAGGTACACAGATACGCAGTATTTT. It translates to CASSESPDRYTDTQYF.

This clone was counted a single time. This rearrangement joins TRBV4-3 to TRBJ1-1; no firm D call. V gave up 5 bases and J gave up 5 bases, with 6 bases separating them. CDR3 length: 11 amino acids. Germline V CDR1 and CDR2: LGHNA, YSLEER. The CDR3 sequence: CASSSMTEAFF. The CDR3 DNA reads TGCGCCAGCAGCTCTATGACTGAAGCTTTCTTT.

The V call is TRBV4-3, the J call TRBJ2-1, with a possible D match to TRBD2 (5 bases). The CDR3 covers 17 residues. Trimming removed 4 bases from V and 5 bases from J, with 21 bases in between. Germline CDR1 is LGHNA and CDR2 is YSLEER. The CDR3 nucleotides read TGCGCCAGCAGCCGGGGAGTTCACGTTCAGCCCCACAATGAGCAGTTCTTC. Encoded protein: CASSRGVHVQPHNEQFF.

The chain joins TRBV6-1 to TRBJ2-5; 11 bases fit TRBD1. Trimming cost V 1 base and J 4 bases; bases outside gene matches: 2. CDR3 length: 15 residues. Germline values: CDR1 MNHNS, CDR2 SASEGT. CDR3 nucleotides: TGTGCCAGCAGTGAAGGGACAGGGGGCGTAGAGACCCAGTACTTC. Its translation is CASSEGTGGVETQYF.

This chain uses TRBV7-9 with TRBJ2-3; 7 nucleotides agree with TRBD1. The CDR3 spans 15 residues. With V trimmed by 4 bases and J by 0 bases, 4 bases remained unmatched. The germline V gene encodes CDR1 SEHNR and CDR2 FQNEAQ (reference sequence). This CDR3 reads CASSSWTGSTDTQYF. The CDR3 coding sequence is TGTGCCAGCAGCTCGTGGACAGGTAGCACAGATACGCAGTATTTT. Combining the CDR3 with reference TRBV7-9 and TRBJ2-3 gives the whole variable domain DTGVSQNPRHKITKRGQNVTFRCDPISEHNRLYWYRQTLGQGPEFLTYFQNEAQLEKSRLLSDRFSAERPKGSFSTLEIQRTEQGDSAMYLCASSSWTGSTDTQYFGPGTRLTVL.

The chain's CDR3 is CAWKSAGLHAGELFF. The DNA for the CDR3 is TGTGCCTGGAAATCGGCAGGGCTACACGCCGGGGAGCTGTTTTTT. The genes are TRBV30 and TRBJ2-2; tentative D call: TRBD1 (5 bases). Germline values: CDR1 GTSNPN, CDR2 SVGIG (reference sequence). The CDR3 totals 15 residues. V lost 4 bases to trimming and J lost 6 bases, with 18 bases between them.

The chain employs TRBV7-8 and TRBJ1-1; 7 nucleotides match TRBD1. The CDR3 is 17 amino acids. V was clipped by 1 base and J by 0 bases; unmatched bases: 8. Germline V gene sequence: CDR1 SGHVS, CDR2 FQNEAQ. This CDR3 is CASSLGGPGQLNTEAFF. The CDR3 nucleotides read TGTGCCAGCAGCTTAGGGGGCCCGGGACAGTTGAACACTGAAGCTTTCTTT.

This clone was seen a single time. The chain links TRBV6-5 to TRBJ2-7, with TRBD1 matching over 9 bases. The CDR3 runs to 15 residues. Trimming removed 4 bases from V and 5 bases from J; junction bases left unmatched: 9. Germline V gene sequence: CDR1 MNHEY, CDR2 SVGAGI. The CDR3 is CASSSSGTGSNEQYF. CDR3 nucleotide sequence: TGTGCCAGCAGTTCCTCCGGGACAGGGTCGAACGAGCAGTACTTC.

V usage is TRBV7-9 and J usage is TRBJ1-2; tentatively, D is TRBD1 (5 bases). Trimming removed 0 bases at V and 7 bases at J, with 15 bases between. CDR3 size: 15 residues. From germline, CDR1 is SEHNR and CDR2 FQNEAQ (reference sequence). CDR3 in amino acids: CASSLAARVVSGYTF. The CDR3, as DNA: TGTGCCAGCAGCTTAGCGGCCAGGGTGGTGAGTGGCTACACCTTC.

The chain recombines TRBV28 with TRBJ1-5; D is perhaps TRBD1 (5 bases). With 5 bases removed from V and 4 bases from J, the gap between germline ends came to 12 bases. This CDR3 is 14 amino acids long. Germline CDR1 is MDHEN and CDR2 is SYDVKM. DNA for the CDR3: TGTGCCAGCAGTGGGGGAAGTCTGAATCAGCCCCAGCATTTT. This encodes CASSGGSLNQPQHF.

CDR3 region: CASSLGVWGLASLSYEQYF. For the CDR3, the DNA is TGTGCCAGCAGCTTAGGGGTATGGGGACTAGCGAGTCTCTCCTACGAGCAGTACTTC. This chain connects TRBV7-2 to TRBJ2-7; TRBD2 matches 10 bases. The CDR3 is made up of 19 amino acids. With V trimmed by 1 base and J by 0 bases, 12 bases remained unmatched. Germline CDR1 SGHTA, CDR2 FQGNSA.

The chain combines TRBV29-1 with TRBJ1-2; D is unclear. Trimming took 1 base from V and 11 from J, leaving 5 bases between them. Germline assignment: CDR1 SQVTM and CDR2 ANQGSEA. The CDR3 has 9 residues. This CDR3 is CSVEGLYTF. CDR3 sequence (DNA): TGCAGCGTTGAAGGTCTGTACACCTTC.

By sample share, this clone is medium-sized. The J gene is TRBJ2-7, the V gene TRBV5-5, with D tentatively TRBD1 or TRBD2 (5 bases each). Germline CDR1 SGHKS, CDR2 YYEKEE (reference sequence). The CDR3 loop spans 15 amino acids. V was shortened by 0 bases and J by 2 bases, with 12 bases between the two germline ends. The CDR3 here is CASSLETGLAYEQYF. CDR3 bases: TGTGCCAGCAGCTTGGAGACGGGGCTGGCCTACGAGCAGTACTTC.

CDR3 loop: CASSLLAGGPDQETQYF. The DNA for the CDR3 is TGTGCCAGCAGTTTACTAGCGGGGGGGCCAGACCAAGAGACCCAGTACTTC. The gene calls are TRBV28 and TRBJ2-5; 12 bases fit TRBD2. Germline lookup yields CDR1 MDHEN and CDR2 SYDVKM. The V gene end was trimmed by 2 bases and the J gene end by 0 bases; junction bases not matched to a gene: 4. This CDR3 is 17 amino acids long.

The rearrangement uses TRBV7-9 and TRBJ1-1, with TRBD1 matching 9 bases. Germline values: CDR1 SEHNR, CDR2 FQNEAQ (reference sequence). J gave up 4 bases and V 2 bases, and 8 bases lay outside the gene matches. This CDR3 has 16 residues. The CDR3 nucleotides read TGTGCCAGCAGCTTACCGGGACAGGGCCGTGGCACTGAAGCTTTCTTT. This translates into CASSLPGQGRGTEAFF.

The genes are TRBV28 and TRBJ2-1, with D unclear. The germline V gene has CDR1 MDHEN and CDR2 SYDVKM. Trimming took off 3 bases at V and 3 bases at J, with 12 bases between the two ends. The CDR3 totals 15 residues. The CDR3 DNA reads TGTGCCAGCAGTTTTAGAAGAGAGTTCTACAATGAGCAGTTCTTC. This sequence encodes CASSFRREFYNEQFF.

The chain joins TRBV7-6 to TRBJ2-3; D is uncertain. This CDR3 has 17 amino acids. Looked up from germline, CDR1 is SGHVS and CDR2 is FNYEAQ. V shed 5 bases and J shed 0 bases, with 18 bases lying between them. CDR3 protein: CASSPPGFGTSTDTQYF. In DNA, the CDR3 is TGTGCCAGCAGCCCTCCGGGCTTCGGTACTAGCACAGATACGCAGTATTTT.

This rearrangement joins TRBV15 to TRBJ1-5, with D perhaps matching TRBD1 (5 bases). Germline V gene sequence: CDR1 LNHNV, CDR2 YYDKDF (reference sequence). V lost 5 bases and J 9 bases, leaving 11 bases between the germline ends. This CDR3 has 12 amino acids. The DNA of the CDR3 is TGTGCCACCAGCGTGGGGGTAAGGCCCCAGCATTTT. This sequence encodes CATSVGVRPQHF.